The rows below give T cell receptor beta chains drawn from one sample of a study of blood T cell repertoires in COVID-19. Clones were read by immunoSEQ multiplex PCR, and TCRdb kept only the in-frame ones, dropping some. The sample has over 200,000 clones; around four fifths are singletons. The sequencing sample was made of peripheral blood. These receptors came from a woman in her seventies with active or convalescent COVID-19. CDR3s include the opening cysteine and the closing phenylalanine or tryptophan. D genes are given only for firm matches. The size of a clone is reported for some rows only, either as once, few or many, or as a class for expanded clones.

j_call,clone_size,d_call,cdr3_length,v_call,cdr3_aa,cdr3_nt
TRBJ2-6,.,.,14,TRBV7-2,CASSSGGQANVLTF,TGTGCCAGCAGCTCAGGGGGGCAGGCGAACGTCCTGACTTTC
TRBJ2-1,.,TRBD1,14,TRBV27,CASSFWDRDNEQFF,TGTGCCAGCAGTTTCTGGGACAGGGATAATGAGCAGTTCTTC
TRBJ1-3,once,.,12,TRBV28,CASSLVRNTIYF,TGTGCCAGCAGTTTAGTCAGAAACACCATATATTTT
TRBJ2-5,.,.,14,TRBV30,CAGALSPHQETQYF,TGTGCCGGGGCACTAAGTCCCCATCAAGAGACCCAGTACTTC
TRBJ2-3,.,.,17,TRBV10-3,CAISEFSGMTTPGTQYF,TGTGCCATCAGTGAGTTTTCGGGGATGACTACCCCGGGTACGCAGTATTTT
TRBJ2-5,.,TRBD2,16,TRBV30,CAWSAGTSGFGETQYF,TGTGCCTGGAGTGCAGGGACTAGCGGCTTCGGGGAGACCCAGTACTTC
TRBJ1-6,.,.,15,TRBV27,CASSLIHGYNSPLHF,TGTGCCAGCAGTTTAATCCACGGGTACAACTCACCCCTCCACTTT
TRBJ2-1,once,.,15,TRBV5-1,CASSLEGLAYNEQFF,TGCGCCAGCAGCTTGGAGGGGCTTGCCTACAATGAGCAGTTCTTC
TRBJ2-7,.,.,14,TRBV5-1,CASSLATASYEQYF,TGCGCCAGCAGCTTGGCGACAGCCTCCTACGAGCAGTACTTC
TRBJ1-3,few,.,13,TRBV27,CASRLLSGNTIYF,TGTGCCAGCCGCCTACTATCGGGAAACACCATATATTTT
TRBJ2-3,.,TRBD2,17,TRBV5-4,CASSMGLAGPLADTQYF,TGTGCCAGCAGTATGGGGCTAGCGGGGCCCTTGGCAGATACGCAGTATTTT
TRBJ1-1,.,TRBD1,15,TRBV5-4,CASSLPGGANTEAFF,TGTGCCAGCAGCTTACCAGGGGGCGCGAACACTGAAGCTTTCTTT
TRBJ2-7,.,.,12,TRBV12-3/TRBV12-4,CASSGRIYEQYF,TGTGCCAGCAGTGGTAGAATCTACGAGCAGTACTTC
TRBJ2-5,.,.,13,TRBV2,CASSSGISETQYF,TGTGCCAGCAGCTCGGGGATATCGGAGACCCAGTACTTC
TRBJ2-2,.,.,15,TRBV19,CASSISWGLTGELFF,TGTGCCAGTAGTATCAGCTGGGGCCTCACCGGGGAGCTGTTTTTT
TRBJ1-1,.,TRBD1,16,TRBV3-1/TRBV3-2,CASSQSPWTGTTEAFF,TGTGCCAGCAGCCAATCCCCTTGGACAGGGACCACTGAAGCTTTCTTT
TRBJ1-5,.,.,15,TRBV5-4,CASSLRQLSNQPQHF,TGTGCCAGCAGCTTGCGACAGCTTAGCAATCAGCCCCAGCATTTT
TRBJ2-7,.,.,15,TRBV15,CATSREGFSSYEQYF,TGTGCCACCAGCAGGGAGGGTTTCAGCTCCTACGAGCAGTACTTC
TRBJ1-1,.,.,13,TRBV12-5,CASGLGGNTEAFF,TGTGCTAGTGGTTTAGGAGGGAACACTGAAGCTTTCTTT
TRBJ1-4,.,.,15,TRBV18,CASSVWAATNEKLFF,TGTGCCAGCTCGGTTTGGGCAGCAACTAATGAAAAACTGTTTTTT
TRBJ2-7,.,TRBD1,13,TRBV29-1,CSVIRTGGYEQYF,TGCAGCGTTATTAGGACAGGAGGCTACGAGCAGTACTTC
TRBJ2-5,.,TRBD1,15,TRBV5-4,CASSSYRGLGETQYF,TGTGCCAGCAGCTCATACAGGGGGTTGGGAGAGACCCAGTACTTC
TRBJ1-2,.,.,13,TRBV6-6,CASRAQGVGGYTF,TGTGCCAGCAGGGCACAGGGAGTTGGGGGCTACACCTTC